This T cell receptor beta chain emerged from a study of blood T cell repertoires in COVID-19. Germline CDR1 is KGHSH and CDR2 is LQKENI. The CDR3 loop spans 14 amino acids. Trimming left V 2 bases short and J 6 bases short, with 13 bases between. Only in-frame clones appear in the TCRdb table, and some are missing; sequencing was by immunoSEQ multiplex PCR. The repertoire holds some 110,000 clones, over 75% seen once, with around 4% in the top ten. This TCR was recovered from a man aged 50 to 59 with acute or convalescent COVID-19. The sequencing input was peripheral blood. The chain carries TRBV18 and TRBJ1-2; D perhaps matches TRBD1 (6 bases). CDR3 DNA: TGTGCCAGCTCACCATTCCGCGCAGGGGATGGCTACACCTTC. This sequence encodes CASSPFRAGDGYTF.